The 16 T cell receptor beta chains in this list originate from one sample, sequenced in a study of cytomegalovirus exposure and HLA in healthy donors. The PCR made use of 60 Vbeta and 13 Jbeta primers. Produced via immunoSEQ multiplex PCR; TCRdb's table is partial and in-frame only. This sample carries about 130,000 clones, over 75% of them seen once, and the ten largest clones take 1.7%. Input material: PBMCs. The receptors were gathered from a boy aged 5-17 years in good health and CMV-seronegative.

This chain joins TRBV27 and TRBJ2-5, with 11 bases aligning to TRBD2. This CDR3 is 14 amino acids long. Unmatched junction bases numbered 3, after V lost 5 bases and J lost 4 bases. CDR1 and CDR2 from the germline V gene are MNHEY and SMNVEV (reference sequence). The CDR3 DNA is TGTGCCAGCAGTCCGACTAGCGGGGTAGAGACCCAGTACTTC. Protein sequence: CASSPTSGVETQYF.

V and J are TRBV18 and TRBJ2-7, with D perhaps matching TRBD1 (6 bases). Germline values: CDR1 KGHSH, CDR2 LQKENI. V was trimmed by 2 bases and J by 2 bases, leaving 13 bases between them. CDR3 length: 15 residues. The CDR3 sequence: CASSPGAGVTYEQYF. The DNA for the CDR3 is TGTGCCAGCTCACCAGGGGCAGGGGTTACCTACGAGCAGTACTTC. Filled out from reference TRBV18 and TRBJ2-7, the complete variable domain reads NAGVMQNPRHLVRRRGQEARLRCSPMKGHSHVYWYRQLPEEGLKFMVYLQKENIIDESGMPKERFSAEFPKEGPSILRIQQVVRGDSAAYFCASSPGAGVTYEQYFGPGTRLTVT.

The rearrangement links TRBV5-1 to TRBJ1-4, with TRBD1 matching 11 bases. Trimming at V came to 4 bases and at J to 7 bases, leaving 3 bases not matched to a gene. Per the germline V gene, CDR1 is SGHRS and CDR2 is YFSETQ. This CDR3 contains 14 residues. The CDR3, as DNA: TGCGCCAGCAGCAGGGACAGGGGGTTTGAAAAACTGTTTTTT. It codes for CASSRDRGFEKLFF.

The rearrangement uses TRBV4-1 and TRBJ2-7; 14 bases line up with TRBD2. CDR1 is MGHRA and CDR2 is YSYEKL in the germline V gene. This CDR3 spans 18 amino acids. Trimming cost V 1 base and J 0 bases; bases outside gene matches: 5. The CDR3 sequence is CASSQGTSGGLSSYEQYF. Here the CDR3 DNA reads TGCGCCAGCAGCCAAGGGACTAGCGGGGGGTTAAGCTCCTACGAGCAGTACTTC.

This clone was detected a few times. The gene calls are TRBV5-4 and TRBJ2-1; 9 bases fit TRBD1. Trimming at V came to 4 bases and at J to 10 bases, leaving 9 bases not matched to a gene. CDR1 is SGHNT and CDR2 is YYREEE in the germline V gene (reference sequence). The CDR3 covers 14 residues. The CDR3 nucleotides are TGTGCCAGCAGCACCGACAGGGGGACTCGGGAGCAGTTCTTC. This encodes CASSTDRGTREQFF.

V and J are TRBV12-5 and TRBJ2-7; 11 nucleotides match TRBD1. The ends lost 4 bases at V and 1 base at J; junction bases unmatched: 9. Germline lookup yields CDR1 LGHNT and CDR2 FRNRAP. This CDR3 region has 17 residues. CDR3 sequence (DNA): TGTGCTAGTGGTTCATCCCCCGGGACAGGGGGATCCTACGAGCAGTACTTC. Translation gives CASGSSPGTGGSYEQYF.

This chain links TRBV9 with TRBJ1-3; D is perhaps TRBD1 (5 bases). Germline V gives CDR1 SGDLS, CDR2 YYNGEE. V was clipped by 2 bases and J by 9 bases, with 12 bases between them. There are 13 residues in the CDR3. CDR3 sequence: CASSVGPSGTIYF. Here the CDR3 DNA reads TGTGCCAGCAGCGTGGGGCCCTCGGGCACCATATATTTT.

The V call is TRBV29-1, the J call TRBJ1-1, with D unresolved. In germline, CDR1 is SQVTM, CDR2 ANQGSEA. The CDR3 is 14 amino acids. V lost 7 bases to trimming and J lost 1 base, with 16 bases between them. The DNA of the CDR3 is TGCAGCGCCTATACCAAGGGAGCGAACACTGAAGCTTTCTTT. It yields the protein CSAYTKGANTEAFF.

The rearrangement uses TRBV5-6 and TRBJ2-5; D might be TRBD2 (5 bases). Germline CDR1 reads SGHDT; CDR2 reads YYEEEE. Trimming removed 5 bases from V and 4 bases from J, with 15 bases in between. The CDR3 runs to 14 residues. CDR3 bases: TGTGCCAGCAGTCCGTTCCGAGGGAGAGAGACCCAGTACTTC. Its protein product is CASSPFRGRETQYF. Supplemented by reference TRBV5-6 and TRBJ2-5, the full variable domain reads DAGVTQSPTHLIKTRGQQVTLRCSPKSGHDTVSWYQQALGQGPQFIFQYYEEEERQRGNFPDRFSGHQFPNYSSELNVNALLLGDSALYLCASSPFRGRETQYFGPGTRLLVL.

This chain uses TRBV4-3 with TRBJ2-3, with D possibly matching TRBD1 (5 bases). This CDR3 has 15 amino acids. Per the germline V gene, CDR1 is LGHNA and CDR2 is YSLEER. V was clipped by 0 bases and J by 0 bases, with 7 bases between them. As DNA, the CDR3 is TGCGCCAGCAGCCAAGATGGGGCTAGCACAGATACGCAGTATTTT. It translates to CASSQDGASTDTQYF.

This clone was picked up one time. The germline gene is not matched at one end of the junction; a read error may be the cause. The rearrangement uses TRBV7-9 and TRBJ2-1; tentatively, D is TRBD1 (5 bases). Germline V gene sequence: CDR1 SEHNR, CDR2 FQNEAQ (reference sequence). The CDR3 is 15 residues long. The CDR3 nucleotides are TGTTCCAGCAGCTTAGTAGGAGCTACTCTAGGGGATGAGTTCTTC. Amino acids: CSSSLVGATLGDEFF. Supplemented by reference TRBV7-9 and TRBJ2-1, the full variable domain reads DTGVSQNPRHKITKRGQNVTFRCDPISEHNRLYWYRQTLGQGPEFLTYFQNEAQLEKSRLLSDRFSAERPKGSFSTLEIQRTEQGDSAMYLCSSSLVGATLGDEFFGPGTRLTVL.

The V gene is TRBV4-2, the J gene TRBJ2-2, with D possibly being TRBD2 (6 bases). The germline V gene has CDR1 LGHNA and CDR2 YNFKEQ. The CDR3 has 16 amino acids. V lost 0 bases to trimming and J lost 0 bases, with 8 bases between them. The CDR3 reads CASSQEAGTNTGELFF. In DNA, the CDR3 is TGTGCCAGCAGCCAAGAAGCGGGTACGAACACCGGGGAGCTGTTTTTT.

This chain uses TRBV6-5 with TRBJ1-5; 11 bases map to TRBD1. CDR3 size: 14 residues. CDR1 and CDR2 (germline): MNHEY, SVGAGI. The V and J ends lost 4 bases and 6 bases, in that order; junction bases with no gene match: 2. CDR3 protein: CASSSGQGGQPQHF. The CDR3 coding sequence is TGTGCCAGCAGTTCGGGACAGGGGGGTCAGCCCCAGCATTTT.

The genes are TRBV28 and TRBJ1-2; unclear D gene. Trimming took 10 bases from V and 2 from J, leaving 20 bases between them. This CDR3 has 15 residues. Per the germline V gene, CDR1 is MDHEN and CDR2 is SYDVKM. The DNA of the CDR3 is TGTGCCACCCGGCGACGGTGGGCACCAAACTATGGCTACACCTTC. This translates into CATRRRWAPNYGYTF.

The V gene is TRBV11-2, the J gene TRBJ2-7; 9 bases map to TRBD1. The ends lost 6 bases at V and 6 bases at J; junction bases unmatched: 9. Germline CDR1 is SGHAT and CDR2 is FQNNGV. The CDR3 spans 14 residues. The CDR3 nucleotides read TGTGCCAGCAGACCAACGGGACAGGGTTCCGAGCAGTACTTC. Translated: CASRPTGQGSEQYF.

For this clone: At one end, the junction sequence differs from germline, possibly due to a read error. This chain joins TRBV7-7 and TRBJ2-7, with D tentatively TRBD1 (6 bases). The CDR3 runs to 13 residues. The germline gives CDR1 SSHAT, CDR2 FNYEAQ (reference sequence). The DNA of the CDR3 is TGTGCTAGCAGCGTTAAGCAGGGGCGCGAGCAGTACTTC. Translation: CASSVKQGREQYF. Using reference TRBV7-7 and TRBJ2-7 for the parts outside the CDR3, the full variable domain is GAGVSQSPRYKVTKRGQDVTLRCDPISSHATLYWYQQALGQGPEFLTYFNYEAQPDKSGLPSDRFSAERPEGSISTLTIQRTEQRDSAMYRCASSVKQGREQYFGPGTRLTVT.